Below are 16 T cell receptor beta chains sequenced from a single sample in a study of human T cells and chemical hapten exposure. Described time point: patch test 1, 2 weeks after DPC sensitization. The treatment: therapeutic diphenylcyclopropenone sensitization with weekly scalp DPC. TCRdb re-analysed the RACE reads in MiXCR, keeping a single row per CDR3 protein. Among roughly 120,000 distinct CDR3 sequences, 9.5% to 13% were seen once, and the ten largest hold 1.2% to 1.5%. The starting material was whole blood, obtained in connection with sensitization to the hapten diphenylcyclopropenone (DPC). These receptors all come from a woman aged 45-65 years with alopecia areata. Some clones in this sample may be carry-over from other donors' samples.

This clonotype occurred many times. The rearrangement uses TRBV20-1 and TRBJ1-4, with D possibly TRBD1 on 5 matching bases. The CDR3 contains 16 residues. Per the germline V gene, CDR1 is DFQATT and CDR2 is SNEGSKA (reference sequence). V lost 1 base, J lost 7 bases, and 19 bases lay in between. Here the CDR3 reads CSARVILSQGREKLFF. CDR3 DNA sequence: TGCAGTGCTAGAGTGATTTTGAGCCAGGGACGTGAAAAACTGTTTTTT.

This clonotype was seen many times. This chain uses TRBV12-3 or TRBV12-4 with TRBJ1-1; 7 nucleotides align to TRBD1. This CDR3 has 12 residues. With V trimmed by 10 bases and J by 5 bases, 7 bases remained unmatched. CDR3 sequence reads: CATSQGGTEAFF. The DNA for the CDR3 is TGTGCCACTTCGCAGGGGGGGACTGAAGCTTTCTTT.

The J gene is TRBJ2-2, the V gene TRBV19, with D possibly TRBD2 on 5 matching bases. The germline gives CDR1 LNHDA, CDR2 SQIVND (reference sequence). V shed 7 bases and J shed 4 bases, with 16 bases lying between them. There are 15 residues in the CDR3. The CDR3 DNA sequence: TGTGCCAGTAATCGTCTCGCGGGCTCCACCGGGGAGCTGTTTTTT. Protein sequence: CASNRLAGSTGELFF.

J is TRBJ2-1 and V is TRBV11-2, with 8 bases identical to TRBD2. Germline V gene data show CDR1 as SGHAT and CDR2 as FQNNGV. This CDR3 comprises 15 residues. J lost 4 bases, V lost 5 bases, and 7 bases had no gene match. CDR3 protein: CASSHSGNTYNEQFF. CDR3 sequence (DNA): TGTGCCAGCAGCCATAGCGGGAATACTTACAATGAGCAGTTCTTC.

This clonotype has at least ten counts. At one end the junction does not follow the germline gene, possibly because of a read error. The chain combines TRBV6-2 or TRBV6-3 with TRBJ2-6; no reliable D call. This CDR3 comprises 13 residues. The germline V gene encodes CDR1 MNHEY and CDR2 SVGEGT. The CDR3 sequence is CASRDSGANVLTF. CDR3 sequence (DNA): TGCGCCAGCAGAGATTCTGGGGCCAACGTCCTGACTTTC.

This clonotype was seen a few times. The gene calls are TRBV10-1 and TRBJ1-1; perhaps TRBD1 as D (6 bases). V was pared by 6 bases and J by 3 bases, with 17 bases between. This CDR3 region has 15 residues. In germline, CDR1 is WNHNN, CDR2 SYGVQD (reference sequence). The CDR3 DNA is TGCGCCAGCAGCTCTTCCAGGGGTTTTGACACTGAAGCTTTCTTT. It encodes CASSSSRGFDTEAFF.

The chain joins TRBV7-8 to TRBJ2-1; either TRBD1 or TRBD2 may fit D (6 bases each). Germline assignment: CDR1 SGHVS and CDR2 FQNEAQ. V dropped 3 bases and J dropped 6 bases, with 15 bases sitting between them. CDR3 length: 15 amino acids. In DNA, the CDR3 is TGTGCCAGCAGCTTGTTCCTTTCGGGGGCCAATGAGCAGTTCTTC. Protein: CASSLFLSGANEQFF.

This chain uses TRBV29-1 with TRBJ2-7, with a possible D match to TRBD2 (5 bases). V lost 3 bases to trimming and J lost 2 bases, with 11 bases between them. The CDR3 is 13 residues long. Germline V gene lookup returns CDR1 SQVTM and CDR2 ANQGSEA. The CDR3 coding sequence is TGCAGCGTTGATTCGGACGGGACCTACGAGCAGTACTTC. The encoded protein is CSVDSDGTYEQYF.

This clonotype was seen at least ten times. This rearrangement joins TRBV7-2 to TRBJ2-3; the D is unclear. This CDR3 contains 12 residues. The V gene's germline CDR1 is SGHTA and CDR2 FQGNSA. The V end lost 6 bases, the J end lost 0 bases, and 4 bases lay between the germline ends. The CDR3 loop reads CASRFSTDTQYF. Here the CDR3 DNA reads TGTGCCAGCAGATTTAGCACAGATACGCAGTATTTT.

This clonotype has ten or more counts. The CDR3 DNA sequence: TGTGCCAGCAGCTTAGGTCCGGGACAAAGCTCCTACGAGCAGTACTTC. Translation gives CASSLGPGQSSYEQYF. V gene TRBV7-6 combines with J gene TRBJ2-7; a possible D gene is TRBD1 (6 bases). With 1 base removed from V and 0 bases from J, the gap between germline ends came to 13 bases. This CDR3 is built from 16 residues. Germline CDR1 reads SGHVS; CDR2 reads FNYEAQ.

The chain joins TRBV9 to TRBJ2-7; tentative D call: TRBD1 (6 bases). Per the germline V gene, CDR1 is SGDLS and CDR2 is YYNGEE. The CDR3 consists of 14 residues. V gave up 1 base and J gave up 2 bases, with 10 bases separating them. DNA of the CDR3: TGTGCCAGCAGCGTACAGGGGTCCCCCTACGAGCAGTACTTC. Its protein product is CASSVQGSPYEQYF.

In its sample, this clonotype was seen a few times. This rearrangement joins TRBV18 to TRBJ2-3, with 7 nucleotides matching TRBD1. Per germline, CDR1 KGHSH and CDR2 LQKENI. The junction had 10 bases not matched to a gene; V was cut back by 3 bases and J by 10 bases. This CDR3 is built from 14 residues. CDR3 DNA: TGTGCCAGCTCACCCGGGACAGCCCAAAGAGCGCAGTATTTT. Amino acid sequence: CASSPGTAQRAQYF.

This clonotype was found once. This sequence may be a read error, since a much larger clone differs from it by one base. The chain combines TRBV11-2 with TRBJ2-1; possible D gene TRBD2, 5 bases. In germline, CDR1 is SGHAT, CDR2 FQNNGV. The length of the CDR3 is 15 residues. CDR3 protein: CASSQGLIRSNDQFF. CDR3 in DNA: TGTGCCAGCAGCCAAGGACTGATAAGGTCGAATGATCAGTTCTTC.

This clonotype came up many times. This chain joins TRBV6-5 and TRBJ1-1, with D tentatively TRBD1 (5 bases). This CDR3 is 15 amino acids long. V was shortened by 2 bases and J by 4 bases, with 14 bases between the two germline ends. The germline CDR1 and CDR2 sequences are MNHEY and SVGAGI. The CDR3 is CASSYNYGRATEAFF. DNA of the CDR3: TGTGCCAGCAGTTACAATTATGGCAGGGCCACTGAAGCTTTCTTT.

The chain carries TRBV11-2 and TRBJ1-4; D is unclear. The germline V gene encodes CDR1 SGHAT and CDR2 FQNNGV. The V gene lost 6 bases and the J gene lost 10 bases, with 12 bases spanning the gap. This CDR3 region has 12 residues. CDR3 DNA sequence: TGTGCCAGCAGTTCAACTGTGGGAAAACTGTTTTTT. Protein sequence: CASSSTVGKLFF.

This clonotype was seen only a few times. The rearrangement uses TRBV6-2 or TRBV6-3 and TRBJ2-1, with D unresolved. The V gene's germline CDR1 is MNHEY and CDR2 SVGEGT. The V gene lost 7 bases and the J gene lost 9 bases, with 16 bases spanning the gap. This CDR3 spans 13 amino acids. The DNA for the CDR3 is TGTGCCAGCACCTACTCCGTTCGCAGTGAGCAGTTCTTC. Its translation is CASTYSVRSEQFF.